Listed below are T cell receptor beta chains from one sample, sequenced in a study of PD-L1 blockade in urothelial cancer. Method: immunoSEQ multiplex PCR; TCRdb's copy keeps in-frame clones and lacks some. The data show about 43,000 clones, about 88% seen once. The starting material was PBMCs, obtained around atezolizumab (anti-PD-L1) treatment. Receptors were obtained from a woman in her sixties or seventies with urothelial cancer. Both conserved end residues are part of each CDR3. The order of the fields is CDR3 length, V gene, J gene, clone size, D gene, CDR3 protein, CDR3 DNA. A D gene is named only where the DNA matches it firmly. Some rows mark clone size as missing; the rest say once, few, many or name a class of expanded clone.

14	TRBV18	TRBJ2-4	once	TRBD1	CASSPGTGGYIQYF	TGTGCCAGCTCACCCGGGACAGGGGGGTACATTCAGTACTTC
13	TRBV2	TRBJ2-1	.	.	CASSDQGRGEQFF	TGTGCCAGCAGTGATCAGGGTAGGGGGGAGCAGTTCTTC
14	TRBV5-1	TRBJ2-1	few	.	CASSLVSGPDEQFF	TGCGCCAGCAGCTTGGTGAGCGGCCCAGATGAGCAGTTCTTC
12	TRBV29-1	TRBJ1-2	.	.	CSVDSGRYGYTF	TGCAGCGTTGATTCAGGGCGCTATGGCTACACCTTC
17	TRBV7-9	TRBJ1-2	.	.	CASSPGASPRTEAGYTF	TGTGCCAGCAGCCCTGGGGCGAGTCCCCGGACCGAGGCTGGCTACACCTTC
16	TRBV6-5	TRBJ2-7	.	TRBD1	CASSYGTAENSYEQYF	TGTGCCAGCAGTTACGGGACAGCGGAGAACTCCTACGAGCAGTACTTC
14	TRBV13	TRBJ2-4	.	.	CASSFNTLGNIQYF	TGTGCCAGCAGCTTTAACACCCTCGGGAACATTCAGTACTTC
14	TRBV4-3	TRBJ1-2	once	TRBD1	CASSWGQGEYGYTF	TGCGCCAGCAGTTGGGGACAGGGCGAGTATGGCTACACCTTC
15	TRBV23-1	TRBJ1-3	.	.	CASSRVRFSGNTIYF	TGCGCCAGCAGTCGTGTCAGATTCTCTGGAAACACCATATATTTT
16	TRBV7-3	TRBJ2-3	once	TRBD2	CASSLASGATTDTQYF	TGTGCCAGCAGCTTAGCTAGCGGGGCCACCACAGATACGCAGTATTTT
12	TRBV7-7	TRBJ2-7	few	.	CASSLDRDEQYF	TGTGCCAGCAGCTTAGACAGGGACGAGCAGTACTTC
14	TRBV6-5	TRBJ1-2	.	TRBD1	CASRLGQGDYGYTF	TGTGCCAGCAGATTGGGACAGGGGGACTATGGCTACACCTTC
16	TRBV14	TRBJ2-7	.	TRBD1	CASSQVGQGLSYEQYF	TGTGCCAGCAGCCAAGTTGGACAGGGCTTGTCCTACGAGCAGTACTTC
15	TRBV7-2	TRBJ1-5	.	TRBD1	CASSEGPGGGQPQHF	TGTGCCAGCAGCGAAGGACCAGGGGGAGGTCAGCCCCAGCATTTT
14	TRBV10-3	TRBJ1-1	.	TRBD1	CAISGTGTGTEAFF	TGTGCCATCAGTGGGACAGGGACCGGGACTGAAGCTTTCTTT
15	TRBV19	TRBJ1-5	.	TRBD1	CASSAGTATGQPQHF	TGTGCCAGTAGTGCAGGGACAGCAACAGGTCAGCCCCAGCATTTT
16	TRBV5-6	TRBJ2-3	.	TRBD1	CASSDGQGARTDTQYF	TGTGCCAGCAGCGATGGACAGGGGGCCCGAACAGATACGCAGTATTTT
15	TRBV7-2	TRBJ2-7	.	TRBD2	CASSLEREWTYEQYF	TGTGCCAGCAGCTTAGAGCGGGAGTGGACCTACGAGCAGTACTTC
13	TRBV7-2	TRBJ2-7	.	TRBD1	CASSLRDSYEQYF	TGTGCCAGCAGCTTAAGGGACAGCTACGAGCAGTACTTC
16	TRBV7-8	TRBJ2-7	.	TRBD2	CASSFRGSGHSYEQYF	TGTGCCAGCAGCTTCCGGGGTAGCGGGCACTCCTACGAGCAGTACTTC
14	TRBV5-1	TRBJ2-5	.	.	CASSPTGPQETQYF	TGCGCCAGCAGCCCTACAGGCCCCCAAGAGACCCAGTACTTC
13	TRBV29-1	TRBJ2-5	.	TRBD1	CSVGTGGAETQYF	TGCAGCGTTGGAACAGGGGGCGCTGAGACCCAGTACTTC
17	TRBV4-1	TRBJ2-3	.	TRBD1	CASSQVFGQGATDTQYF	TGCGCCAGCAGCCAAGTTTTCGGACAGGGGGCCACAGATACGCAGTATTTT
12	TRBV7-8	TRBJ2-7	.	.	CASSFRGNEQYF	TGTGCCAGCAGCTTTCGGGGAAACGAGCAGTACTTC
14	TRBV5-6	TRBJ1-5	.	.	CASSLRPDTWPQHF	TGTGCCAGCAGCTTGCGTCCAGACACATGGCCCCAGCATTTT
15	TRBV19	TRBJ2-2	.	.	CASSIGRGYTGELFF	TGTGCCAGTAGTATCGGCAGGGGTTACACCGGGGAGCTGTTTTTT
16	TRBV7-8	TRBJ2-3	.	.	CASSLVQRSSTDTQYF	TGTGCCAGCAGCTTAGTCCAGCGGTCTAGCACAGATACGCAGTATTTT
15	TRBV5-1	TRBJ2-1	once	.	CASSRGGTSYNEQFF	TGCGCCAGCAGTCGAGGCGGCACTTCCTACAATGAGCAGTTCTTC
13	TRBV4-3	TRBJ2-7	.	TRBD1	CASSQDRENEQYF	TGCGCCAGCAGCCAGGACAGGGAAAACGAGCAGTACTTC
14	TRBV19	TRBJ2-7	once	TRBD1	CASRRTGGFYEQYF	TGTGCCAGTAGGAGGACAGGGGGATTCTACGAGCAGTACTTC
13	TRBV6-1	TRBJ2-3	.	.	CASRTGSSDTQYF	TGTGCCAGCAGGACGGGTAGTTCGGATACGCAGTATTTT
16	TRBV5-1	TRBJ2-1	.	TRBD2	CASSLPSGISYNEQFF	TGCGCCAGCAGCTTGCCTAGCGGGATTTCCTACAATGAGCAGTTCTTC
14	TRBV6-6	TRBJ1-2	.	TRBD1	CASSRAGTEYGYTF	TGTGCCAGCAGTCGTGCCGGGACAGAGTATGGCTACACCTTC
16	TRBV5-5	TRBJ1-5	.	TRBD1	CASSRFDRGKDQPQHF	TGTGCCAGCAGCCGATTCGACAGGGGAAAAGATCAGCCCCAGCATTTT
13	TRBV4-1	TRBJ1-1	.	.	CASSPLGNPEAFF	TGCGCCAGCAGCCCCCTCGGGAACCCCGAAGCTTTCTTT
13	TRBV29-1	TRBJ2-3	.	.	CSVGQTSTDTQYF	TGCAGCGTTGGACAGACTAGCACAGATACGCAGTATTTT
15	TRBV10-3	TRBJ2-7	.	TRBD2	CAIRDSLADSYEQYF	TGTGCCATCAGGGATTCTCTAGCGGATAGTTACGAGCAGTACTTC
15	TRBV19	TRBJ1-5	.	.	CASSMIRGPNQPQHF	TGTGCCAGTAGTATGATAAGGGGCCCCAATCAGCCCCAGCATTTT
14	TRBV29-1	TRBJ1-1	.	TRBD1	CSVPGQRMNTEAFF	TGCAGCGTGCCGGGACAGAGGATGAACACTGAAGCTTTCTTT
14	TRBV4-3	TRBJ2-7	.	.	CASSQAQGSYEQYF	TGCGCCAGCAGCCAAGCGCAGGGATCCTACGAGCAGTACTTC
15	TRBV7-9	TRBJ2-3	.	TRBD1	CASSPRQGSTDTQYF	TGTGCCAGCAGCCCGCGACAGGGATCCACAGATACGCAGTATTTT
15	TRBV7-9	TRBJ1-1	.	TRBD1	CASSRTGPQDTEAFF	TGTGCCAGCAGCCGGACAGGTCCCCAGGACACTGAAGCTTTCTTT
17	TRBV18	TRBJ1-1	.	.	CASSPPRPGSPNTEAFF	TGTGCCAGCTCACCACCGAGACCGGGGTCCCCGAACACTGAAGCTTTCTTT
17	TRBV18	TRBJ1-1	.	TRBD1	CASSPRDRVASNTEAFF	TGTGCCAGCTCACCGCGAGACAGGGTGGCGTCGAACACTGAAGCTTTCTTT
14	TRBV5-5	TRBJ2-3	.	.	CASSLIMGGDTQYF	TGTGCCAGCAGCCTAATTATGGGGGGAGATACGCAGTATTTT
17	TRBV10-3	TRBJ2-1	.	.	CAIREGRGTRTYNEQFF	TGTGCCATCAGGGAAGGCAGGGGAACGAGGACCTACAATGAGCAGTTCTTC
17	TRBV5-6	TRBJ1-5	once	TRBD1	CASSLAGTGGFNQPQHF	TGTGCCAGCAGCCTAGCCGGGACAGGGGGCTTTAATCAGCCCCAGCATTTT
14	TRBV15	TRBJ1-1	.	TRBD1	CATSRDRGHPEAFF	TGTGCCACCAGCAGGGACAGGGGGCACCCTGAAGCTTTCTTT
14	TRBV7-3	TRBJ1-3	.	.	CASSLSVSGNTIYF	TGTGCCAGCAGCTTATCTGTCTCTGGAAACACCATATATTTT
12	TRBV2	TRBJ2-5	.	.	CASSLSGFEWDF	TGTGCCAGCAGCCTAAGCGGATTCGAGTGGGACTTC